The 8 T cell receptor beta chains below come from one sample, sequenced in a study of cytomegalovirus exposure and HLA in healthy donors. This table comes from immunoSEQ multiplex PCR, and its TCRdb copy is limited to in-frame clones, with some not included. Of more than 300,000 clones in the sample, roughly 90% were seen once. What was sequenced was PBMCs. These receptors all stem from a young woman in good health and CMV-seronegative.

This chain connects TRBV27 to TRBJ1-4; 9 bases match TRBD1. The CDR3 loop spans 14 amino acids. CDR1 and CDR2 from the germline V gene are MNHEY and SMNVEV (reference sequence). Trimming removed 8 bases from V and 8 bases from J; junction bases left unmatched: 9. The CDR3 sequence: CASGPGTGREKLFF. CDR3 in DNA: TGTGCCAGCGGCCCCGGGACAGGGCGAGAAAAACTGTTTTTT.

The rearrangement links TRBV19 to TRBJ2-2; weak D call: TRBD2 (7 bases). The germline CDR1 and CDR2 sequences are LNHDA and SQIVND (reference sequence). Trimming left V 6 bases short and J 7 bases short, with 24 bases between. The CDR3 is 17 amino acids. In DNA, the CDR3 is TGTGCCAGTAGCAACCCGGGGGGAACAGGGTCCATCGGGGAGCTGTTTTTT. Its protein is CASSNPGGTGSIGELFF.

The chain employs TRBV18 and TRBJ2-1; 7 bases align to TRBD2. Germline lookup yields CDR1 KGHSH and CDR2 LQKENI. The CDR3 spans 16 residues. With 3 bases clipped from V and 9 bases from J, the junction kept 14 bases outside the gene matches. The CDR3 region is CASSPNSGGPGPEQFF. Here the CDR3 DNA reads TGTGCCAGCTCACCTAACTCGGGAGGACCCGGTCCTGAGCAGTTCTTC. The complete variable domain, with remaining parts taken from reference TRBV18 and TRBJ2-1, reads NAGVMQNPRHLVRRRGQEARLRCSPMKGHSHVYWYRQLPEEGLKFMVYLQKENIIDESGMPKERFSAEFPKEGPSILRIQQVVRGDSAAYFCASSPNSGGPGPEQFFGPGTRLTVL.

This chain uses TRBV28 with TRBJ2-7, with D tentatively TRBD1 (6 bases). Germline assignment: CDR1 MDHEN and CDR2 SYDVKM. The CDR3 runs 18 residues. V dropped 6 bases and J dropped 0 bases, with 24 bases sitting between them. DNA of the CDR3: TGTGCCAGCAGCTCAGATAGTTACGTTGGGGGCAACTCCTACGAGCAGTACTTC. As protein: CASSSDSYVGGNSYEQYF.

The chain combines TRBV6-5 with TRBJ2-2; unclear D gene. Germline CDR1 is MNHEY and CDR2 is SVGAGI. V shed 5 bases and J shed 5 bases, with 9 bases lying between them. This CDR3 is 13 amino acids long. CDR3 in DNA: TGTGCCAGCAGTGCTCCCGGTACCGGGGAGCTGTTTTTT. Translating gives CASSAPGTGELFF.

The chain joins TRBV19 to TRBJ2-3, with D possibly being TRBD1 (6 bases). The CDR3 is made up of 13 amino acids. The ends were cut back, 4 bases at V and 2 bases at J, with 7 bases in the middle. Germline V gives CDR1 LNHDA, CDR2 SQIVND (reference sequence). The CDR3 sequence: CASSNRATDTQYF. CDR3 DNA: TGTGCCAGTAGTAACAGGGCCACAGATACGCAGTATTTT.

The CDR3 DNA sequence: TGCGCCAGCAGCTTGGGCCGGGGATCCCGCTACGAGCAGTACTTC. It yields the protein CASSLGRGSRYEQYF. The V and J genes are TRBV5-1 and TRBJ2-7, with D perhaps matching TRBD2 (5 bases). V dropped 0 bases and J dropped 3 bases, with 13 bases sitting between them. Germline values: CDR1 SGHRS, CDR2 YFSETQ. The CDR3 length is 15 residues. Supplemented by reference TRBV5-1 and TRBJ2-7, the full variable domain reads KAGVTQTPRYLIKTRGQQVTLSCSPISGHRSVSWYQQTPGQGLQFLFEYFSETQRNKGNFPGRFSGRQFSNSRSEMNVSTLELGDSALYLCASSLGRGSRYEQYFGPGTRLTVT.

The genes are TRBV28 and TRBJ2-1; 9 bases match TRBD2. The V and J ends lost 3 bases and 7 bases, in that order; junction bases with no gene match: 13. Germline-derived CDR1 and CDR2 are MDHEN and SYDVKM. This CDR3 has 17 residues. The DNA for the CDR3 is TGTGCCAGCAGTTTCCTGGCGGGGGGGCCGCGTGAAAATGAGCAGTTCTTC. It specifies CASSFLAGGPRENEQFF.